The sequence of this TCR beta chain was determined in a study of CD8 T cells in ankylosing spondylitis. Overall study results and limits: Seven to nine highly homologous variants made up a TCR beta motif that seemed to typify ankylosing spondylitis blood.

Germline V CDR1 and CDR2: SQVTM, ANQGSEA. The CDR3 spans 14 residues. The V and J ends lost 6 bases and 8 bases, in that order; junction bases with no gene match: 13. TCRdb ran MiXCR on the 5' RACE reads and lists one entry per CDR3 protein. The sample contains about 320,000 distinct CDR3 sequences, more than 9% of which appear only once. This clonotype has a count of ten or more. Antigen specificity is unknown. This TCR was sampled from a female donor with ankylosing spondylitis or in good health (not recorded which). What was sequenced was blood, either unsorted or a sorted T cell fraction (not recorded which). This chain uses TRBV29-1 with TRBJ1-2; 9 positions match TRBD1. The chain's CDR3 is CSVDEKGTGWGYTF. The CDR3 nucleotides are TGCAGCGTGGACGAAAAAGGGACAGGGTGGGGCTACACCTTC.